This is a list of T cell receptor beta chains from one sample in a study of OX40 agonist ivuxolimab in advanced cancers. The assay was immunoSEQ multiplex PCR, and TCRdb's table has in-frame clones only and misses some. The table records approximately 11,000 clones, over 70% of them present only once. The sequences come from CD4+ or CD8+ T cells sorted from blood, collected in a trial of the OX40 agonist ivuxolimab. The receptor set was obtained from an adult with an advanced solid tumor such as melanoma, head and neck, liver or kidney cancer. Each CDR3 is given with its conserved first and last residue. A D gene is named only where the DNA matches it firmly. Size is omitted from some rows. Given values are once, few, many or a class for expanded clones.

d_call j_call clone_size v_call cdr3_nt cdr3_aa
. TRBJ2-2 . TRBV4-1 TGCGCCAGCAGCCAAGGGACCGGGGAGCTGTTTTTT CASSQGTGELFF
. TRBJ1-2 . TRBV29-1 TGCAGCGTTGAACCGGATAACTATGGCTACACCTTC CSVEPDNYGYTF
. TRBJ2-4 . TRBV18 TGTGCCAGCTCAAAGTCAGGCATAGCCAAAAACATTCAGTACTTC CASSKSGIAKNIQYF
TRBD1 TRBJ1-6 few TRBV7-6 TGTGCCAGCAGCCAGGGACAGGGAGGTTCACCCCTCCACTTT CASSQGQGGSPLHF
. TRBJ2-1 . TRBV7-3 TGTGCCAGCAGCTTGACACTGGCGAGCTCCTACAATGAGCAGTTCTTC CASSLTLASSYNEQFF
. TRBJ2-2 few TRBV4-2 TGTGCCAGCAAGCAACGGCTTGGGGGTTTCGGGGAGCTGTTTTTT CASKQRLGGFGELFF
. TRBJ2-7 . TRBV7-6 TGTGCCAGCAGCTTAAGTAGCTCCTACGAGCAGTACTTC CASSLSSSYEQYF
TRBD2 TRBJ2-7 . TRBV6-1 TGTGCCAGCAGTGAAGTCCGGGGCGGGGGGACCAGCTACGAGCAGTACTTC CASSEVRGGGTSYEQYF
. TRBJ2-1 . TRBV5-1 TGCGCCAGCATGGAGGGGTCCTACAATGAGCAGTTCTTC CASMEGSYNEQFF
. TRBJ1-1 . TRBV6-1 TGTGCCAGCAGTGACTCCTTCCGGGGCACTGAAGCTTTCTTT CASSDSFRGTEAFF
TRBD2 TRBJ2-3 few TRBV6-4 TGTGCCAGCAGTGACGCCGGGACTAGCGGTCCAGATACGCAGTATTTT CASSDAGTSGPDTQYF
. TRBJ1-1 few TRBV13 TGTGCCAGCAGCCCACCCGGGCCCGTTGACACTGAAGCTTTCTTT CASSPPGPVDTEAFF
TRBD1 TRBJ2-3 once TRBV5-4 TGTGCCAGCAGCTTGGGGGACAGGGGTGCGGATACGCAGTATTTT CASSLGDRGADTQYF
TRBD1 TRBJ1-1 . TRBV5-1 TGCGCCAGCAGCCATAGACAGGGGATCCCCCACACTGAAGCTTTCTTT CASSHRQGIPHTEAFF
TRBD2 TRBJ2-3 . TRBV29-1 TGCAGCGTTGAAGTCCGCGGGAGGCCGAGCACAGATACGCAGTATTTT CSVEVRGRPSTDTQYF
. TRBJ1-5 . TRBV4-1 TGCGCCAGCAGCCAAGGAGCTGAGCTGGGTGGCAATCAGCCCCAGCATTTT CASSQGAELGGNQPQHF
. TRBJ2-1 medium-sized TRBV27 TGTGCCAGCAGTTTAGACCCCGGCTCCTACAATGAGCAGTTCTTC CASSLDPGSYNEQFF
TRBD2 TRBJ2-7 . TRBV7-8 TGTGCCAGCAGCTCGACGGGGGGATACGAGCAGTACTTC CASSSTGGYEQYF
TRBD1 TRBJ1-3 . TRBV6-5 TGTGCCAGCAGTCCAGGGGGCTACACCATATATTTT CASSPGGYTIYF
. TRBJ2-7 . TRBV2 TGTGCCAGCAGCCCCCGGACAGATACAAACGAGCAGTACTTC CASSPRTDTNEQYF
TRBD1 TRBJ1-4 . TRBV9 TGTGCCAGCAGCCCTGGGACAGCTGCAACTAATGAAAAACTGTTTTTT CASSPGTAATNEKLFF
TRBD1 TRBJ1-4 . TRBV5-8 TGTGCCAGCAGCTCAGGACAGGTGACTAATGAAAAACTGTTTTTT CASSSGQVTNEKLFF
TRBD1 TRBJ2-5 . TRBV7-9 TGTGCCAGCGGTTTCCCAGGGGGCGAAATGGAGACCCAGTACTTC CASGFPGGEMETQYF
TRBD1 TRBJ1-1 . TRBV2 TGTGCCAGCAGTGGCGGGACAGACATGAACACTGAAGCTTTCTTT CASSGGTDMNTEAFF
. TRBJ1-1 once TRBV28 TGTGCCAGCAGTTTATGGGGGATCGCTGAAGCTTTCTTT CASSLWGIAEAFF
. TRBJ2-7 . TRBV7-2 TGTGCCAGCAGCTTAGGGGGAGGACTTTACGAGCAGTACTTC CASSLGGGLYEQYF
TRBD2 TRBJ2-1 . TRBV27 TGTGCCAGCAGCTATGGGGGGGAGGGTAATGAGCAGTTCTTC CASSYGGEGNEQFF
. TRBJ2-7 . TRBV13 TGTGCCAGCACCTTCGGGATTACACCCTACGAGCAGTACTTC CASTFGITPYEQYF
TRBD2 TRBJ2-5 . TRBV11-2 TGTGCCAGCAGCTTAGGGCCGGGAGGCCAAGAGACCCAGTACTTC CASSLGPGGQETQYF
TRBD1 TRBJ2-1 . TRBV5-3 TGTGCCAGAAGCTTGGACAGGGGGCCTTACAATGAGCAGTTCTTC CARSLDRGPYNEQFF
TRBD1 TRBJ2-3 . TRBV7-8 TGTGCCAGCAGCTTAGAGGGGACAGGGGGCGACACGCAGTATTTT CASSLEGTGGDTQYF
TRBD2 TRBJ2-1 few TRBV29-1 TGCAGCGTCGAGAAGGGACTAGCGTGGACTGAGCAGTTCTTC CSVEKGLAWTEQFF
. TRBJ2-1 . TRBV11-1 TGTGCCAGCAGCTTGGGAGACAATGAGCAGTTCTTC CASSLGDNEQFF
. TRBJ2-5 . TRBV19 TGTGCCAGTAGTATGCTAGCGCAAGAGACCCAGTACTTC CASSMLAQETQYF
. TRBJ1-1 medium-sized TRBV6-4 TGTGCCAGCAGTGACGGTGGGGAGAACACTGAAGCTTTCTTT CASSDGGENTEAFF
. TRBJ2-1 . TRBV14 TGTGCCAGCGCTACTAGCTGGAGCCGCGATGAGCAGTTCTTC CASATSWSRDEQFF
. TRBJ2-2 few TRBV6-5 TGTGCCAGCAGTGACGGGGATACCGGGGAGCTGTTTTTT CASSDGDTGELFF
TRBD2 TRBJ2-7 . TRBV4-1 TGCGCCAGCAGCTCCGGACTAGCGGGAATCTACGAGCAGTACTTC CASSSGLAGIYEQYF
. TRBJ2-2 once TRBV7-6 TGTGCCAGCAGCTTTCCATCTTCCGGGGAGCTGTTTTTT CASSFPSSGELFF
TRBD2 TRBJ2-5 . TRBV5-1 TGCGCCAGCAGCTCGGGCTCTCAAAATAGCGGGGGGGCCTGGGAGACCCAGTACTTC CASSSGSQNSGGAWETQYF
. TRBJ2-7 . TRBV30 TGTGCCTGGAGTCCAGGGATATATCTTGGCGAGCAGTACTTC CAWSPGIYLGEQYF
. TRBJ2-7 . TRBV9 TGTGCCAGCAGCCCGGAGGGGGTCTCTCTCTACGAGCAGTACTTC CASSPEGVSLYEQYF
TRBD2 TRBJ2-1 . TRBV5-4 TGTGCCAGCAGCCCTACTAGCGGGAGGGCCGATGAGCAGTTCTTC CASSPTSGRADEQFF
. TRBJ2-1 . TRBV9 TGTGCCAGCAGCGTTGGGGGCCGGTACAATGAGCAGTTCTTC CASSVGGRYNEQFF
. TRBJ2-3 . TRBV4-1 TGCGCCAGCAGACTTACAGGGTCGGATACGCAGTATTTT CASRLTGSDTQYF
TRBD1 TRBJ2-1 . TRBV11-2 TGTGCCAGCAGCTGGGACAGGGCTGCCGATGAGCAGTTCTTC CASSWDRAADEQFF
TRBD1 TRBJ2-7 . TRBV7-9 TGTGCCAGCAGCGGACAGGGGACCCCTGAGGAGCAGTACTTC CASSGQGTPEEQYF
. TRBJ2-7 . TRBV6-5 TGTGCCAGCAGTTACGGGGGAGGAGGGGTTTACGAGCAGTACTTC CASSYGGGGVYEQYF
. TRBJ2-7 . TRBV19 TGTGCCAGTAGTATGTCAGGGGCCTCCTACGAGCAGTACTTC CASSMSGASYEQYF
. TRBJ2-4 once TRBV7-9 TGTGCCAGCAGCCAAAAAGGGACGAACATTCAGTACTTC CASSQKGTNIQYF
TRBD1 TRBJ2-7 . TRBV4-1 TGCGCCAGCAGCCCTCAACAGGGGTCCACCTACGAGCAGTACTTC CASSPQQGSTYEQYF
. TRBJ1-1 . TRBV4-2 TGTGCCAGCAGCCAAGAACGAGGCTCGACGCTCACTGAAGCTTTCTTT CASSQERGSTLTEAFF
. TRBJ1-2 . TRBV25-1 TGTGCCAGCAGTGGATGGGACAATGGGGTCGGCTATGGCTACACCTTC CASSGWDNGVGYGYTF
. TRBJ2-7 . TRBV11-1 TGTGCCAGCAATGAGCCGGGGACCTACGAGCAGTACTTC CASNEPGTYEQYF